This T cell receptor beta chain was obtained from a study of T-cell reconstitution after alpha-beta-depleted transplantation in children (TCRdb year 2016). About the full investigation: T-cell immune reconstitution after TCRalphabeta/CD19-depleted allogeneic hematopoietic cell transplantation in children was quantitatively tracked in the study by means of TCR repertoire profiling.

Paper-wide results and their limitations: In some patients, the high TCRbeta diversity seen at day 60 was put down to recipient T cells and intrathymic progenitors that had survived conditioning. The frequencies of hyperexpanded clones fell over the following months, and after one year, T-cell counts and TCRbeta diversity were mostly attributed to newly produced T cells. About two months after transplant, the apparently early recovery of alphabetaT-cell counts reportedly depended on just several hundred clones that had expanded rapidly and came from non-depleted graft cells.

What the treatment or condition label conveys for this sample: allogeneic hematopoietic cell transplantation with graft depleted of TCRalphabeta T cells and CD19 B cells. Transplant recipients were children who received TCRalphabeta/CD19-depleted allogeneic hematopoietic cell grafts. To note about this clonotype: This receptor's antigen is unknown. No base qualities exist here, and no much larger clone lies one base off it.

The CDR1 and CDR2 encoded by the germline V gene are SGHRS and YFSETQ. The cysteine opens and the phenylalanine closes a CDR3 of 16 amino acids. Solely the CDR3 DNA is kept, with 48 bases framed from the first base. V loses 2 bases, J loses 8 bases, and the germline ends lie 20 bases apart. Libraries were made using PCR. Sequenced on an Illumina HiSeq 2500. TCR libraries were prepared with molecular barcoding, using unique molecular identifiers to normalize TCRbeta repertoire quantification. TCRdb itself trimmed the public reads at Q25 with fastp, ran MiXCR and retained productive beta chains. Every CDR3 protein is listed once, alongside the most common genes and DNA of its rows. Present in this sample are around 960,000 distinct CDR3 sequences, roughly 31% of which were seen just once. The ten largest clones capture approximately 30% of the sample.

The chain is encoded by TRBV5-1 joined to TRBJ2-1, and TRBD1 may be the D gene, going by 6 matching bases. Sequenced material: PBMCs, mostly from graft donor cells, taken 360 days after TCRalphabeta/CD19-depleted stem cell transplant. The sequence was collected from a boy younger than two who had a stem cell transplant for SCID, so the T cells may come from the graft donor. The DNA reads TGCGCCAGCAGCTTTACCCCGACAGGCCCGAGGGATGAGCAGTTCTTC. Its coded protein is CASSFTPTGPRDEQFF.